The next 20 T cell receptor beta chains were all read from a single sample in a study of blood T cell repertoires in COVID-19. Data came from immunoSEQ multiplex PCR; TCRdb stores just in-frame clones and leaves some out. The data show 200,000 to 250,000 clones, nearly 90% seen once. Material for sequencing was PBMCs or T cells enriched from blood (not recorded which). The source of these receptors is a young man who had been exposed to COVID-19.

This clone was seen only a few times. J is TRBJ2-3 and V is TRBV10-3; D ambiguous. V was pared by 5 bases and J by 4 bases, with 10 bases between. The CDR3 loop spans 13 amino acids. The germline CDR1 and CDR2 sequences are ENHRY and SYGVKD. The CDR3 here is CAISSVSADTQYF. DNA for the CDR3: TGTGCCATCAGTAGCGTGAGCGCAGATACGCAGTATTTT.

The chain has TRBV6-5 and TRBJ1-6; D is unresolved. Trimming took off 11 bases at V and 0 bases at J, with 11 bases between the two ends. CDR3 length: 14 residues. In germline, CDR1 is MNHEY, CDR2 SVGAGI. CDR3 protein: CASSTSSYNSPLHF. CDR3 coding DNA: TGTGCCTCTAGCACCAGCTCCTATAATTCACCCCTCCACTTT.

The chain combines TRBV19 with TRBJ2-5; 7 nucleotides agree with TRBD2. V was clipped by 5 bases and J by 1 base; unmatched bases: 10. The CDR3 length is 16 residues. Germline CDR1 is LNHDA and CDR2 is SQIVND (reference sequence). CDR3 in amino acids: CASSAIVGGGQETQYF. The DNA for the CDR3 is TGTGCCAGTAGTGCCATAGTGGGCGGGGGCCAAGAGACCCAGTACTTC.

The chain uses TRBV5-1 and TRBJ1-1; TRBD1 matches 7 bases. The CDR3 spans 16 residues. Germline V gene data show CDR1 as SGHRS and CDR2 as YFSETQ. Germline trimming cut 4 bases from V and 5 bases from J; bases unmatched to any gene: 14. The CDR3 loop is CASSRRTGTLGTEAFF. As DNA, the CDR3 is TGCGCCAGCAGCCGACGGACAGGAACTCTCGGAACTGAAGCTTTCTTT.

The chain employs TRBV5-6 and TRBJ2-1; 10 nucleotides agree with TRBD2. Germline values: CDR1 SGHDT, CDR2 YYEEEE. V shed 0 bases and J 1 base; nucleotides not matched to a gene: 4. The CDR3 extends over 17 amino acids. The DNA of the CDR3 is TGTGCCAGCAGCTTGGTGCTAGCGGGGGAATCCTACAATGAGCAGTTCTTC. It specifies CASSLVLAGESYNEQFF. The entire variable domain, with the rest obtained from reference TRBV5-6 and TRBJ2-1, is as follows: DAGVTQSPTHLIKTRGQQVTLRCSPKSGHDTVSWYQQALGQGPQFIFQYYEEEERQRGNFPDRFSGHQFPNYSSELNVNALLLGDSALYLCASSLVLAGESYNEQFFGPGTRLTVL.

The CDR3 loop is CASSFSDRTYEQYF. The DNA for the CDR3 is TGTGCCAGCAGCTTCTCGGACAGAACCTACGAGCAGTACTTC. The chain links TRBV11-2 to TRBJ2-7; tentatively, D is TRBD1 (6 bases). The V end was cut by 3 bases, the J end by 2 bases, with 11 bases between. The CDR3 is made up of 14 amino acids. Germline-derived CDR1 and CDR2 are SGHAT and FQNNGV.

The chain uses TRBV6-1 and TRBJ2-7; the D gene is possibly TRBD2 (6 bases). Trimming left V 3 bases short and J 3 bases short, with 12 bases between. CDR1 and CDR2 from the germline V gene are MNHNS and SASEGT. This CDR3 region has 14 residues. CDR3 coding DNA: TGTGCCAGCAGTGAGGGGGGTTCCCACTACGAGCAGTACTTC. Encoded protein: CASSEGGSHYEQYF.

J is TRBJ1-1 and V is TRBV10-3, with 11 bases aligning to TRBD1. The V segment lost 0 bases and the J segment 4 bases; nucleotides outside the gene matches: 7. Germline CDR1 ENHRY, CDR2 SYGVKD. The CDR3 spans 17 residues. The DNA of the CDR3 is TGTGCCATCAGTGAGTCGTTACGGGACAGGGGGACCACTGAAGCTTTCTTT. It is translated as CAISESLRDRGTTEAFF.

This chain connects TRBV4-1 to TRBJ1-3; D unresolved. Trimming pared 0 bases from V and 2 bases from J, leaving 11 bases between. This CDR3 region has 16 residues. Germline V CDR1 and CDR2: MGHRA, YSYEKL. The CDR3 sequence: CASSQDLTEPGNTIYF. Here the CDR3 DNA reads TGCGCCAGCAGCCAAGATCTAACTGAACCTGGAAACACCATATATTTT.

CDR3 sequence (DNA): TGTGCCAGTAGCCCTTTGGGGGCGGGTGACTACAATGAGCAGTTCTTC. Translation gives CASSPLGAGDYNEQFF. The V call is TRBV19, the J call TRBJ2-1, with D perhaps matching TRBD1 (6 bases). The CDR3 is made up of 16 amino acids. Germline CDR1 and CDR2: LNHDA and SQIVND (reference sequence). Trimming cost V 6 bases and J 3 bases, with 18 bases left between them.

CDR3 DNA: TGCGCCAGCAGCTTGGCGGCGGGGGGCACAGATACGCAGTATTTT. It translates to CASSLAAGGTDTQYF. The rearrangement links TRBV5-1 to TRBJ2-3, with 7 bases that match TRBD2. The CDR3 runs 15 residues. The V and J ends lost 0 bases and 1 base, in that order; junction bases with no gene match: 2. Germline V gene sequence: CDR1 SGHRS, CDR2 YFSETQ. Together with reference TRBV5-1 and TRBJ2-3, the CDR3 gives the full variable domain: KAGVTQTPRYLIKTRGQQVTLSCSPISGHRSVSWYQQTPGQGLQFLFEYFSETQRNKGNFPGRFSGRQFSNSRSEMNVSTLELGDSALYLCASSLAAGGTDTQYFGPGTRLTVL.

This clone was counted a single time. The V and J genes are TRBV10-3 and TRBJ1-3; the match to TRBD1 covers 8 bases. CDR3 length equals 14 residues. From germline, CDR1 is ENHRY and CDR2 SYGVKD. Trimming at V came to 6 bases and at J to 3 bases, leaving 4 bases not matched to a gene. CDR3 nucleotide sequence: TGTGCCATCAGGGGGACAGGAGATGGAAACACCATATATTTT. Its protein product is CAIRGTGDGNTIYF.

The rearrangement links TRBV9 to TRBJ1-1, with TRBD1 identical over 11 bases. Losses at the gene ends were 0 bases for V and 5 bases for J; bases not matched to a gene: 3. Germline V CDR1 and CDR2: SGDLS, YYNGEE. This CDR3 spans 15 amino acids. CDR3 sequence reads: CASSVEGTGGTEAFF. CDR3 sequence (DNA): TGTGCCAGCAGCGTAGAGGGGACAGGGGGTACTGAAGCTTTCTTT.

The V gene is TRBV11-2, the J gene TRBJ2-7, with D maybe TRBD2 (6 bases). V lost 0 bases to trimming and J lost 3 bases, with 15 bases between them. Germline-derived CDR1 and CDR2 are SGHAT and FQNNGV. The CDR3 runs to 16 residues. As DNA, the CDR3 is TGTGCCAGCAGCTTAGATAGTCCATTGGGAGGCTACGAGCAGTACTTC. Translating it yields CASSLDSPLGGYEQYF.

This chain joins TRBV7-3 and TRBJ2-3; 12 bases are a match to TRBD1. J was trimmed by 7 bases and V by 4 bases; bases with no gene match: 6. CDR3 length equals 15 residues. Germline CDR1 is SGHTA and CDR2 is FQGTGA. DNA of the CDR3: TGTGCCAGCAGCTCCCCGGGACAGGGGGCGAATACGCAGTATTTT. Protein product: CASSSPGQGANTQYF.

V and J are TRBV6-5 and TRBJ1-5; possible D gene TRBD1, 6 bases. Between the trimmed V and J ends, which lost 6 bases and 0 bases, there was a span of 9 bases. The CDR3 covers 14 residues. CDR1 and CDR2 (germline): MNHEY, SVGAGI. The CDR3 region is CASRGTNSNQPQHF. The CDR3 DNA is TGTGCCAGCAGGGGGACAAATAGCAATCAGCCCCAGCATTTT.

The chain is built from TRBV7-6 and TRBJ1-5; no clear D. Germline V gives CDR1 SGHVS, CDR2 FNYEAQ. The V end lost 5 bases, the J end lost 4 bases, and 9 bases lay between the germline ends. The CDR3 totals 13 residues. CDR3 coding DNA: TGTGCCAGCAGCCTATCGACTAATCAGCCCCAGCATTTT. Protein product: CASSLSTNQPQHF.

The V and J genes are TRBV10-2 and TRBJ2-2; a weak D match, TRBD1 (5 bases). This CDR3 comprises 15 residues. The germline V gene encodes CDR1 WSHSY and CDR2 SAAADI. Trimming stripped 7 bases from V and 0 bases from J, with 12 bases between. CDR3 residues: CASKDIPANTGELFF. The CDR3 region has the DNA TGCGCCAGCAAGGACATACCTGCGAACACCGGGGAGCTGTTTTTT.

The rearrangement joins TRBV6-5 to TRBJ2-3; 8 bases fit TRBD2. Germline values: CDR1 MNHEY, CDR2 SVGAGI. Losses at the gene ends were 0 bases for V and 6 bases for J; bases not matched to a gene: 8. There are 16 residues in the CDR3. The CDR3 coding sequence is TGTGCCAGCAGTTACTCGAGTCGGGGGGGGACGGATACGCAGTATTTT. It codes for CASSYSSRGGTDTQYF.

The CDR3 sequence: CASTLTLARDRNTQYF. The DNA for the CDR3 is TGCGCCAGCACCCTGACGCTAGCTCGAGATCGTAATACGCAGTATTTT. The chain joins TRBV5-1 to TRBJ2-3; tentative D call: TRBD2 (5 bases). Germline V gives CDR1 SGHRS, CDR2 YFSETQ. The CDR3 is 16 amino acids. Trimming took 6 bases from V and 7 from J, leaving 24 bases between them.